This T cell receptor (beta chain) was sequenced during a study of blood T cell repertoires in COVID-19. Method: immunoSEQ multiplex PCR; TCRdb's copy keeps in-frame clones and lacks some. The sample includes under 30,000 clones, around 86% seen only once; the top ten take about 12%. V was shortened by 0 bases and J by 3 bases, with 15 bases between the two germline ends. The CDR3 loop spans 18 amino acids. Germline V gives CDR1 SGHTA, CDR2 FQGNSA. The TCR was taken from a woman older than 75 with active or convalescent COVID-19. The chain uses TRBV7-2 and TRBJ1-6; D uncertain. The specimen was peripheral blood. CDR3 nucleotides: TGTGCCAGCAGCTTAGCAATCCCCCACAGCAGCTATAATTCACCCCTCCACTTT. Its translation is CASSLAIPHSSYNSPLHF.